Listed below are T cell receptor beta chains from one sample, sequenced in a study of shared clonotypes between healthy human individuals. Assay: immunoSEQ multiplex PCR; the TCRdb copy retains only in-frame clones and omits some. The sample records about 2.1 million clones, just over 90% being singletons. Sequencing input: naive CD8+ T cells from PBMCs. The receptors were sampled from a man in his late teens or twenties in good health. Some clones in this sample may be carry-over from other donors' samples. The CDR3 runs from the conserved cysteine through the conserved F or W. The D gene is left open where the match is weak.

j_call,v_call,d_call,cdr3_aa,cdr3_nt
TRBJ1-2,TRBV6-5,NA,CASSPGRVGYTF,TGTGCCAGCAGCCCTGGGCGGGTTGGCTACACCTTC
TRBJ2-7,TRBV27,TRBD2,CAVSGLNSYEQYF,TGTGCCGTCTCGGGACTAAACTCCTACGAGCAGTACTTC
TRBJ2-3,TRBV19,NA,CASSMTRGSTDTQYF,TGTGCCAGTAGTATGACTAGGGGTAGCACAGATACGCAGTATTTT
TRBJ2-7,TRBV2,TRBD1,CASIGTGRREQYF,TGTGCCAGCATCGGGACAGGGAGACGCGAGCAGTACTTC
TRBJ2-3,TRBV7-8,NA,CASSEASTDTQYF,TGTGCCAGCAGCGAGGCTAGCACAGATACGCAGTATTTT
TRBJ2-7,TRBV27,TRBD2,CASSLLLAGGPWEQYF,TGTGCCAGCAGTTTACTTTTGGCGGGAGGGCCGTGGGAGCAGTACTTC
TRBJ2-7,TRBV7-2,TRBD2,CASSLTSGGTYEQYF,TGTGCCAGCAGCTTAACTAGCGGGGGCACCTACGAGCAGTACTTC
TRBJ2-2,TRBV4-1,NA,CASSQVWGQRVNTGELFF,TGCGCCAGCAGCCAAGTCTGGGGGCAGCGGGTAAACACCGGGGAGCTGTTTTTT
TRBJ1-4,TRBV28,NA,CASSLQPGRDEKLFF,TGTGCCAGCAGCCTCCAGCCGGGAAGGGATGAAAAACTGTTTTTT
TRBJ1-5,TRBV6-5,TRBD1,CASSQNRQGHQPQHF,TGTGCCAGCAGTCAAAACCGACAGGGCCACCAGCCCCAGCATTTT